This TCR beta chain appears in the sequencing data of a study of blood T cell repertoires in COVID-19. Study at large: PBMCs, B-cell-depleted T cells, or T cells provided the cDNA or gDNA that made up the material.

The protocol was immunoSEQ multiplex PCR, while the TCRdb copy is restricted to in-frame clones and leaves out a portion. This sample has 75,000 to 95,000 clones, with 80% to 90% found just once. Germline trimming cut 3 bases from V and 2 bases from J; bases unmatched to any gene: 3. This CDR3 has 16 residues. Germline V lookup: CDR1 MNHEY, CDR2 SVGEGT. The specimen was peripheral blood. This rearrangement joins TRBV6-2 or TRBV6-3 to TRBJ2-3, with 12 nucleotides matching TRBD2. The clonotype comes from a man in his 60s with acute or convalescent COVID-19. The CDR3 reads CASSYGLAGNTDTQYF. The DNA for the CDR3 is TGTGCCAGCAGTTATGGACTAGCGGGGAACACAGATACGCAGTATTTT.